This TCR beta chain comes out of a study of human T cells and chemical hapten exposure. The CDR3 has 15 residues. CDR1 is KGHDR, CDR2 SFDVKD, per germline. The V end lost 5 bases, the J end lost 0 bases, and 10 bases lay between the germline ends. Time point reported: pre-sensitization, week 0. Treatment indicated: therapeutic diphenylcyclopropenone sensitization with weekly scalp DPC. Using its own MiXCR run on the RACE reads, TCRdb lists one record per CDR3 protein. This table has about 120,000 distinct CDR3 sequences, roughly 14% appearing once. Sequences were derived from whole blood, sampled in connection with sensitization to the hapten diphenylcyclopropenone (DPC). This TCR derives from a woman between 18 and 30 years old with alopecia areata. Some clones in this sample may be carry-over from other donors' samples. This chain uses TRBV24-1 with TRBJ2-1, with D possibly being TRBD1 (6 bases). The CDR3 protein is CATSVLRGSYNEQFF. In DNA form, the CDR3 reads TGTGCCACCAGTGTCCTCAGGGGCTCCTACAATGAGCAGTTCTTC.